The rows below give T cell receptor beta chains drawn from one sample of a study of T cell responses to AZD1222 COVID-19 vaccine. TCRdb keeps only in-frame clones here, not all; method: immunoSEQ multiplex PCR. Of tens of thousands of clones in the sample, over 85% were seen once. This sample comprised peripheral blood, obtained on day 0 of AZD1222 vaccination. The receptors were gathered from an adult in good health. Both conserved end residues are part of each CDR3. D genes are given only for firm matches.

V gene: TRBV4-1
D gene: .
J gene: TRBJ2-1
CDR3 protein: CASSQENSGAYNEQFF
CDR3 DNA: TGCGCCAGCAGCCAAGAGAATAGCGGAGCCTACAATGAGCAGTTCTTC

V gene: TRBV2
D gene: .
J gene: TRBJ1-5
CDR3 protein: CASTGEGGRQPQHF
CDR3 DNA: TGTGCCAGCACGGGGGAGGGGGGCAGGCAGCCCCAGCATTTT

V gene: TRBV4-3
D gene: TRBD1
J gene: TRBJ1-1
CDR3 protein: CASSQRGRDTEAFF
CDR3 DNA: TGCGCCAGCAGCCAGAGGGGGCGCGACACTGAAGCTTTCTTT

V gene: TRBV15
D gene: .
J gene: TRBJ1-5
CDR3 protein: CATSKGTQSNQPQHF
CDR3 DNA: TGTGCCACCAGCAAAGGGACACAGAGCAATCAGCCCCAGCATTTT

V gene: TRBV18
D gene: .
J gene: TRBJ2-3
CDR3 protein: CASSPPGLPTDTQYF
CDR3 DNA: TGTGCCAGCTCACCACCTGGACTACCCACAGATACGCAGTATTTT

V gene: TRBV2
D gene: .
J gene: TRBJ1-3
CDR3 protein: CASGGTAGNTIYF
CDR3 DNA: TGTGCCAGCGGGGGTACGGCTGGAAACACCATATATTTT

V gene: TRBV24-1
D gene: TRBD2
J gene: TRBJ2-3
CDR3 protein: CATSSGGLASTDTQYF
CDR3 DNA: TGTGCCACCAGTTCCGGGGGACTAGCGAGCACAGATACGCAGTATTTT

V gene: TRBV7-2
D gene: .
J gene: TRBJ2-3
CDR3 protein: CASSPGGAGTNTQYF
CDR3 DNA: TGTGCCAGCAGCCCAGGGGGGGCGGGGACAAATACGCAGTATTTT

V gene: TRBV9
D gene: .
J gene: TRBJ2-2
CDR3 protein: CASSVLDRRSNTGELFF
CDR3 DNA: TGTGCCAGCAGCGTCCTAGACAGGAGATCGAACACCGGGGAGCTGTTTTTT

V gene: TRBV10-3
D gene: .
J gene: TRBJ1-3
CDR3 protein: CAINGGVALNSGNTIYF
CDR3 DNA: TGTGCCATCAACGGAGGGGTGGCACTCAACTCTGGAAACACCATATATTTT

V gene: TRBV7-6
D gene: TRBD1
J gene: TRBJ2-1
CDR3 protein: CASSHRQGGNEQFF
CDR3 DNA: TGTGCCAGCAGCCATCGACAGGGCGGCAATGAGCAGTTCTTC